This TCR beta chain was obtained from a study of Graves' ophthalmopathy and Graves' hyperthyroidism. Study-level background: Peripheral blood was gathered at first diagnosis, ahead of any treatment whatsoever.

TCR beta CDR3 amplification used RNA transcripts. A first-round RT-PCR used HTBI primers, followed by a second-round multiplex PCR. TCRdb re-called the multiplex PCR reads with MiXCR, one entry per CDR3 protein. The table records 500,000 to 800,000 distinct CDR3 sequences, over 40% of them present only once. The PBMCs had their origin in around 10 ml of fresh peripheral blood. In germline, CDR1 is SQVTM, CDR2 ANQGSEA. Trimming removed 7 bases from V and 10 bases from J; junction bases left unmatched: 13. CDR3 length: 14 residues. This clonotype was seen a handful of times. No antigen is known for it. Findings and caveats of the study: The authors also found most expanded thyroid clonotypes above 0.001 frequency in blood.

The sample consisted of peripheral blood. The TCR originated in an adult man with Graves' ophthalmopathy. The chain recombines TRBV29-1 with TRBJ2-3; 11 bases map to TRBD2. The chain's CDR3 is CSALLLAGGSPQYF. The CDR3 DNA reads TGCAGCGCACTCCTTCTAGCGGGGGGTTCTCCGCAGTATTTT.